The T cell receptor beta chain described here comes from a study of blood T cell repertoires in COVID-19. From germline, CDR1 is MGHRA and CDR2 YSYEKL. The CDR3 covers 16 residues. The junction had 8 bases not matched to a gene; V was cut back by 0 bases and J by 5 bases. Libraries were prepared by immunoSEQ multiplex PCR; TCRdb keeps only in-frame clonotypes and omits some of them. The table has more than 85,000 clones, roughly 87% seen once. Sequencing was done on a sample of peripheral blood. The sequence was obtained from a man between 50 and 59 years old with active COVID-19. This chain links TRBV4-1 with TRBJ2-7; 9 bases are shared with TRBD1. CDR3 DNA sequence: TGCGCCAGCAGCCAAGATCGGACAGGGGTCCTCGACGAGCAGTACTTC. Its translation is CASSQDRTGVLDEQYF.